This is a list of T cell receptor beta chains from one sample in a study of T cells in Graves' hyperthyroidism and ophthalmopathy. From the multiplex PCR reads, TCRdb called clonotypes with MiXCR, one entry per CDR3 protein. Of about 700,000 distinct CDR3 sequences in the sample, just under 45% are singletons; the top ten hold about 7%. Material for sequencing was peripheral blood or thyroid tissue (not recorded which). Every receptor here comes from an adult man with Graves' disease, either hyperthyroidism or ophthalmopathy (not recorded which). The CDR3 runs from the conserved cysteine through the conserved F or W. D genes are given only for firm matches. Clone size, where shown, is once, few, many, or a class for clones that have expanded.

V	size	D	J	CDR3	DNA
TRBV29-1	.	TRBD2	TRBJ2-5	CSSAGEGHTETQYF	TGCAGCTCCGCGGGGGAGGGCCACACAGAGACCCAGTACTTC
TRBV7-8	.	.	TRBJ1-4	CASSLMANNEKLFF	TGTGCCAGCAGCTTAATGGCTAACAATGAAAAACTGTTTTTT
TRBV12-3/TRBV12-4	many	TRBD2	TRBJ2-7	CASSSHGLAGHEQYF	TGTGCCAGCAGTTCCCACGGCCTAGCGGGCCACGAGCAGTACTTC
TRBV2	.	TRBD1	TRBJ1-1	CASSPETGRTEAFF	TGTGCCAGCTCACCGGAGACAGGGCGGACTGAAGCTTTCTTT
TRBV6-1	once	.	TRBJ1-5	CASKAGYSNQPQHF	TGTGCCAGCAAGGCGGGTTATAGCAATCAGCCCCAGCATTTT
TRBV2	.	TRBD1	TRBJ1-4	CASSEVRTGAGEKLFF	TGTGCCAGCAGTGAAGTGAGGACAGGGGCGGGCGAAAAACTGTTTTTT
TRBV6-5	.	.	TRBJ1-6	CAISYGQRNSPLHF	TGTGCCATCAGTTACGGCCAGAGGAATTCACCCCTCCACTTT
TRBV13	.	TRBD2	TRBJ2-5	CASSFRPPGLANPRQETQYF	TGTGCCAGCAGCTTTAGGCCTCCGGGACTAGCGAATCCGCGCCAAGAGACCCAGTACTTC
TRBV10-3	many	.	TRBJ2-5	CAISESSQGETQYF	TGTGCCATCAGTGAGTCGAGTCAGGGAGAGACCCAGTACTTC
TRBV14	few	TRBD1	TRBJ1-1	CASSTRQGAEAFF	TGTGCCAGCAGCACAAGACAGGGCGCTGAAGCTTTCTTT
TRBV2	.	.	TRBJ1-5	CASSAADSNQPQHF	TGTGCCAGCAGTGCAGCTGATAGCAATCAGCCCCAGCATTTT
TRBV19	few	.	TRBJ2-7	CASSTGLGQYGQYF	TGTGCCAGTAGTACTGGACTGGGGCAGTACGGGCAGTACTTC
TRBV25-1	.	.	TRBJ2-3	CASSLHTDTQYF	TGTGCCAGCAGCTTACACACAGATACGCAGTATTTT
TRBV5-1	.	TRBD1	TRBJ1-4	CASSPLTGINEKLFF	TGCGCCAGCAGCCCCTTGACAGGGATTAATGAAAAACTGTTTTTT
TRBV20-1	.	TRBD1	TRBJ2-5	CSAIGGGETQYF	TGCAGTGCTATAGGGGGCGGAGAGACCCAGTACTTC
TRBV25-1	.	.	TRBJ1-1	CASSFGKSTGAFF	TGTGCCAGCAGTTTCGGCAAGTCTACTGGAGCTTTCTTT
TRBV20-1	.	TRBD1	TRBJ1-3	CSARRGTGTIYF	TGCAGTGCTAGAAGGGGGACAGGGACCATATATTTT
TRBV25-1	many	.	TRBJ2-5	CASSEDLGGIQYF	TGTGCCAGCAGTGAAGACCTAGGGGGGATCCAGTACTTC
TRBV10-3	once	.	TRBJ2-7	CATQGRGYEQYF	TGTGCCACCCAGGGCAGGGGCTACGAGCAGTACTTC
TRBV13	.	.	TRBJ1-4	CASSPGLTNEKLFF	TGTGCCAGCAGCCCAGGGCTCACTAATGAAAAACTGTTTTTT
TRBV20-1	.	TRBD1	TRBJ1-2	CSAPRTGDYGYTF	TGCAGTGCCCCTCGGACAGGCGACTATGGCTACACCTTC
TRBV7-9	.	.	TRBJ2-5	CASSFWVRGETQYF	TGTGCCAGCAGCTTTTGGGTCAGGGGAGAGACCCAGTACTTC
TRBV29-1	.	TRBD1	TRBJ1-1	CSAGTGSSYTEAFF	TGCAGCGCTGGGACAGGGTCCTCATACACTGAAGCTTTCTTT
TRBV10-3	few	TRBD1	TRBJ1-3	CAISAGQGTGETIYF	TGTGCCATCAGCGCAGGACAGGGGACTGGAGAGACCATATATTTT
TRBV29-1	.	TRBD1	TRBJ1-1	CSVEDPDRDF	TGCAGCGTTGAAGATCCCGACAGGGACTTT
TRBV7-3	.	TRBD1	TRBJ1-4	CASSFSTGNEKLFF	TGTGCCAGCAGCTTCTCGACAGGGAACGAAAAACTGTTTTTT
TRBV24-1	.	TRBD1	TRBJ1-2	CATSDDRVRYGYTF	TGTGCCACCAGTGACGACAGGGTCCGCTATGGCTACACCTTC
TRBV2	.	.	TRBJ2-7	CASSRAQGWYEQYF	TGTGCCAGCTCACGTGCGCAGGGGTGGTACGAGCAGTACTTC
TRBV6-5	few	TRBD1	TRBJ1-5	CASSAGQGTQPQHF	TGTGCCAGCAGTGCGGGACAGGGCACTCAGCCCCAGCATTTT
TRBV5-1	many	.	TRBJ1-2	CASSLAGNGYTF	TGCGCCAGCAGCTTGGCAGGGAATGGCTACACCTTC
TRBV29-1	.	.	TRBJ1-3	CSVAGVDLGNTIYF	TGCAGCGTAGCCGGAGTCGACCTTGGAAACACCATATATTTT
TRBV10-3	many	.	TRBJ2-5	CAISEPGPQFFTQYF	TGTGCCATCAGTGAGCCGGGACCCCAATTCTTCACCCAGTACTTC
TRBV9	.	TRBD1	TRBJ1-2	CASSGETGRGNTF	TGTGCCAGCAGCGGGGAGACAGGGCGTGGAAACACCTTC
TRBV6-5	.	TRBD2	TRBJ2-7	CASSAASGGYEQYF	TGTGCCAGCAGTGCTGCTAGCGGGGGCTACGAGCAGTACTTC
TRBV19	few	.	TRBJ1-5	CASSWGDHSNQPQHF	TGTGCCAGTAGTTGGGGGGATCATAGCAATCAGCCCCAGCATTTT
TRBV5-6	few	.	TRBJ1-2	CASSPLTPDYGYTF	TGCGCCAGCAGCCCCCTAACTCCAGACTATGGCTACACCTTC
TRBV19	.	TRBD1	TRBJ1-5	CASSIEGTDQPQHF	TGTGCCAGTAGTATCGAAGGGACAGATCAGCCCCAGCATTTT
TRBV7-9	.	.	TRBJ1-2	CASSAPRTEANYGYTF	TGTGCCAGCAGCGCCCCGCGGACAGAAGCTAACTATGGCTACACCTTC
TRBV12-3/TRBV12-4	.	TRBD1	TRBJ1-5	CASSLHTGGVSNQPQHF	TGTGCCAGCAGCCTCCATACAGGGGGGGTAAGCAATCAGCCCCAGCATTTT
TRBV7-9	few	.	TRBJ1-2	CASSLKASTEGYTF	TGTGCCAGCAGCTTGAAAGCCTCTACGGAGGGCTACACCTTC
TRBV14	.	.	TRBJ1-1	CASARGPEAFF	TGTGCCAGCGCTCGGGGCCCTGAAGCTTTCTTT
TRBV2	few	.	TRBJ1-2	CASSGQAKDYGYTF	TGTGCCAGCAGTGGACAGGCAAAGGACTATGGCTACACCTTC
TRBV5-1	.	TRBD2	TRBJ2-7	CASSNGGGGREQYF	TGCGCCAGCAGCAACGGGGGCGGGGGGCGCGAGCAGTACTTC
TRBV19	.	TRBD1	TRBJ2-5	CAWSDRTGKETQYF	TGTGCCTGGAGTGACAGGACAGGGAAAGAGACCCAGTACTTC
TRBV5-1	many	.	TRBJ2-7	CASSLGRGFSYEQYF	TGCGCCAGCAGCTTGGGACGGGGCTTCTCCTACGAGCAGTACTTC
TRBV15	.	TRBD1	TRBJ1-2	CATSRVVTGGTRDGYTF	TGTGCCACCAGCAGAGTGGTGACAGGGGGAACAAGGGATGGCTACACCTTC
TRBV9	many	TRBD1	TRBJ1-3	CASSTRQGAGGNTIYF	TGTGCCAGCAGCACAAGACAGGGGGCTGGTGGAAACACCATATATTTT
TRBV20-1	many	.	TRBJ2-5	CSASLTSTETQYF	TGCAGTGCTAGTCTGACTAGTACAGAGACCCAGTACTTC
TRBV7-6	few	TRBD2	TRBJ2-2	CASSLEAGEDTGELFF	TGTGCCAGCAGCTTAGAAGCGGGAGAGGACACCGGGGAGCTGTTTTTT
TRBV5-1	.	TRBD1	TRBJ1-4	CASSYGQDSTNEKLFF	TGCGCCAGCAGCTACGGACAGGACTCAACTAATGAAAAACTGTTTTTT
TRBV7-2	.	.	TRBJ1-6	CASSLSGRSSPGATLHF	TGTGCCAGCAGCTTATCGGGCAGGAGCAGCCCCGGGGCCACCCTCCACTTT
TRBV14	.	.	TRBJ1-1	CASSLGPLTEAFF	TGTGCCAGCAGCCTCGGTCCACTCACTGAAGCTTTCTTT
TRBV25-1	.	.	TRBJ1-2	CASGRKGNNYGYTF	TGTGCCAGCGGGAGAAAGGGGAACAACTATGGCTACACCTTC